The 15 T cell receptor beta chains listed next were all sequenced from one sample in a study of blood T cell repertoires in COVID-19. The data were produced by immunoSEQ multiplex PCR, yet TCRdb's version contains in-frame clones alone and is incomplete. The data show about 410,000 clones, 86% seen once. Sequencing input: peripheral blood. These TCRs come from a woman between 25 and 40 years old with active or convalescent COVID-19.

V and J are TRBV19 and TRBJ1-5; 10 bases align to TRBD1. After removal of 7 bases from V and 5 bases from J, the junction contained 8 bases not matched to a gene. Germline CDR1 is LNHDA and CDR2 is SQIVND (reference sequence). The CDR3 spans 15 residues. CDR3 sequence reads: CASTRTGGTDQPQHF. The CDR3 DNA reads as TGTGCCAGTACCCGGACAGGGGGGACAGATCAGCCCCAGCATTTT. Based on the CDR3 plus reference TRBV19 and TRBJ1-5, the full variable domain is DGGITQSPKYLFRKEGQNVTLSCEQNLNHDAMYWYRQDPGQGLRLIYYSQIVNDFQKGDIAEGYSVSREKKESFPLTVTSAQKNPTAFYLCASTRTGGTDQPQHFGDGTRLSIL.

The CDR3 coding sequence is TGTGCCAGCAGCGTACAGGGGGGGAGCGAGCAGTACTTC. Amino acids: CASSVQGGSEQYF. The chain joins TRBV7-2 to TRBJ2-7, with a possible D match to TRBD1 (8 bases). The CDR3 runs 13 residues. Germline CDR1 is SGHTA and CDR2 is FQGNSA. V lost 5 bases to trimming and J lost 6 bases, with 14 bases between them.

V and J are TRBV3-1 (or the pseudogene TRBV3-2) and TRBJ2-7; 7 bases map to TRBD1. Germline CDR1 LGHDT, CDR2 YNNKEL (reference sequence). The CDR3 contains 12 residues. J lost 12 bases, V lost 2 bases, and 7 bases had no gene match. The CDR3: CASSQNEQGRYF. In DNA, the CDR3 is TGTGCCAGCAGCCAAAATGAACAGGGGCGGTACTTC.

The chain couples TRBV10-1 to TRBJ2-7; 9 bases agree with TRBD1. The CDR3 has 16 amino acids. J lost 2 bases, V lost 4 bases, and 9 bases had no gene match. Germline values: CDR1 WNHNN, CDR2 SYGVQD (reference sequence). The CDR3 DNA reads TGCGCCAGCAGTGTTTTCCCTGGACAGGGGCCCTACGAGCAGTACTTC. It encodes CASSVFPGQGPYEQYF.

The chain recombines TRBV19 with TRBJ2-6; 7 bases map to TRBD2. The CDR3 runs to 17 residues. Germline CDR1 reads LNHDA; CDR2 reads SQIVND (reference sequence). V gave up 4 bases and J gave up 0 bases; unmatched junction bases: 6. The CDR3 region is CASSTGRDGSGANVLTF. CDR3 bases: TGTGCCAGTAGTACTGGGAGGGACGGCTCTGGGGCCAACGTCCTGACTTTC.

This chain uses TRBV16 with TRBJ2-7; 9 nucleotides agree with TRBD2. Germline V lookup: CDR1 KGHSY, CDR2 FQNENV. The CDR3 is 16 residues long. With V trimmed by 4 bases and J by 6 bases, 13 bases remained unmatched. The chain's CDR3 is CASSPGTGGRGLEQYF. CDR3 nucleotides: TGTGCCAGCAGCCCGGGCACGGGCGGGAGGGGTCTCGAGCAGTACTTC.

The chain joins TRBV7-2 to TRBJ2-3; TRBD2 might be the D (6 bases). Trimming shortened V by 5 bases and J by 6 bases, and 18 bases separated the two germline ends. Germline lookup yields CDR1 SGHTA and CDR2 FQGNSA. This CDR3 region has 15 residues. CDR3 sequence: CASSLAEGLRDTQYF. For the CDR3, the DNA is TGTGCCAGCAGCCTTGCGGAGGGACTTAGGGATACGCAGTATTTT.

This clone has just one count. The chain is built from TRBV5-1 and TRBJ2-3; 7 nucleotides agree with TRBD2. This CDR3 is built from 14 residues. V was pared by 3 bases and J by 6 bases, with 7 bases of the junction left unmatched. Germline V gene sequence: CDR1 SGHRS, CDR2 YFSETQ. CDR3 loop: CASSSGGAWDTQYF. The CDR3 bases are TGCGCCAGCAGCTCGGGGGGAGCATGGGATACGCAGTATTTT.

The rearrangement joins TRBV4-1 to TRBJ2-2, with a possible D match to TRBD2 (5 bases). CDR1 MGHRA and CDR2 YSYEKL come from the germline V gene. Between the trimmed V and J ends, which lost 1 base and 5 bases, there was a span of 23 bases. The CDR3 totals 19 residues. This chain's CDR3 is CASSQVTRARAPDTGELFF. The CDR3 nucleotides read TGCGCCAGCAGCCAAGTTACGCGGGCTAGGGCTCCTGATACCGGGGAGCTGTTTTTT.

The chain employs TRBV11-2 and TRBJ2-1; D remains ambiguous. Germline V gene lookup returns CDR1 SGHAT and CDR2 FQNNGV. This CDR3 region has 15 residues. With 7 bases removed from V and 2 bases from J, the gap between germline ends came to 15 bases. CDR3 sequence: CASNPPERTYNEQFF. CDR3 DNA: TGTGCCAGCAACCCCCCCGAGCGCACCTACAATGAGCAGTTCTTC. Variable domain in full (rest from reference TRBV11-2 and TRBJ2-1): EAGVAQSPRYKIIEKRQSVAFWCNPISGHATLYWYQQILGQGPKLLIQFQNNGVVDDSQLPKDRFSAERLKGVDSTLKIQPAKLEDSAVYLCASNPPERTYNEQFFGPGTRLTVL.

Concerning this clone: The sample has other DNA sequences that encode this CDR3 too. The V call is TRBV18, the J call TRBJ2-7; D not resolved. Germline V lookup: CDR1 KGHSH, CDR2 LQKENI. The CDR3 length is 12 residues. With 3 bases removed from V and 4 bases from J, the gap between germline ends came to 7 bases. CDR3 coding DNA: TGTGCCAGCTCACCGTCCCTATACGAGCAGTACTTC. Translation gives CASSPSLYEQYF. The full variable domain, completed using reference TRBV18 and TRBJ2-7, is NAGVMQNPRHLVRRRGQEARLRCSPMKGHSHVYWYRQLPEEGLKFMVYLQKENIIDESGMPKERFSAEFPKEGPSILRIQQVVRGDSAAYFCASSPSLYEQYFGPGTRLTVT.

The chain is built from TRBV19 and TRBJ2-1; TRBD1 agrees at 10 bases. V gave up 5 bases and J gave up 9 bases; unmatched junction bases: 10. From germline, CDR1 is LNHDA and CDR2 SQIVND (reference sequence). CDR3 length equals 15 residues. DNA of the CDR3: TGTGCCAGTAGTGTTGGGGACAGGGGCCGTGGTGAGCAGTTCTTC. Translation: CASSVGDRGRGEQFF.

CDR3 sequence reads: CASSQQLAGAGDTQYF. Here the CDR3 DNA reads TGTGCCAGCAGCCAGCAACTAGCGGGGGCGGGGGATACGCAGTATTTT. This chain joins TRBV4-2 and TRBJ2-3; TRBD2 aligns across 11 bases. The CDR3 contains 16 residues. J lost 6 bases, V lost 3 bases, and 8 bases had no gene match. The germline CDR1 and CDR2 sequences are LGHNA and YNFKEQ.

The gene calls are TRBV19 and TRBJ1-5; no reliable D call. Trimming left V 0 bases short and J 2 bases short, with 11 bases between. The CDR3 has 16 amino acids. The germline gives CDR1 LNHDA, CDR2 SQIVND (reference sequence). The CDR3 DNA follows: TGTGCCAGTAGTATAGACCAGGTCATGCGCAATCAGCCCCAGCATTTT. This translates into CASSIDQVMRNQPQHF.

Turning to this clone: Other DNA sequences from this sample encode an identical CDR3 as well. CDR3 sequence: CASSLEGGQPQHF. CDR3 sequence (DNA): TGTGCCAGCAGTTTAGAAGGAGGTCAGCCCCAGCATTTT. V usage is TRBV27 and J usage is TRBJ1-5, with D hard to call. In germline, CDR1 is MNHEY, CDR2 SMNVEV (reference sequence). Trimming shortened V by 2 bases and J by 6 bases, and 8 bases separated the two germline ends. The CDR3 consists of 13 residues.